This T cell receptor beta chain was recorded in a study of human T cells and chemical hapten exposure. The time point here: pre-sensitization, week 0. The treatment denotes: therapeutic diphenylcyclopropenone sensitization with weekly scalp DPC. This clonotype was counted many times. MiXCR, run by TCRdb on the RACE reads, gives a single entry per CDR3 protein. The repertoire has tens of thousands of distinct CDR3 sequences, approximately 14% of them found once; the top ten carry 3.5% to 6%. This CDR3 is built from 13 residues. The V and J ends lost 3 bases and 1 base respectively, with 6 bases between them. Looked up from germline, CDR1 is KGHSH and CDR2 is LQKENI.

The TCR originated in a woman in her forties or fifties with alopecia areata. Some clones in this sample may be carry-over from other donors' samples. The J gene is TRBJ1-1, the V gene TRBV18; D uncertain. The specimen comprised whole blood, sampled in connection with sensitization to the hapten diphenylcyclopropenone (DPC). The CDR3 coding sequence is TGTGCCAGCTCACCTAATCCGAACACTGAAGCTTTCTTT. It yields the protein CASSPNPNTEAFF.